The following is a TCR beta chain sequence with its context. What it recognizes is unknown. The data belong to a study of T cell responses to AZD1222 COVID-19 vaccine. The wider study: Samples with a second dose at about 4 or about 12 weeks were pooled together. Overall study results and limits: Nearly half of unique spike-specific TCRs reportedly avoided B.1.351 and B.1.1.7 mutated regions.

Data came from immunoSEQ multiplex PCR; TCRdb stores just in-frame clones and leaves some out. The sample contains 100,000 to 150,000 clones, over 75% of which appear only once. This clonotype originated in an adult in good health. The sequencing here drew on peripheral blood, taken on day 0 of AZD1222 vaccination.

The CDR3 DNA sequence: TGCGCCAGCAGCTCTGGAGGGGTCTGGGGCTACACCTTC. As protein: CASSSGGVWGYTF. The chain couples TRBV5-1 to TRBJ1-2; a possible D gene is TRBD1 (5 bases). The CDR3 has 13 amino acids. The germline V gene encodes CDR1 SGHRS and CDR2 YFSETQ. V lost 3 bases and J lost 8, with 14 bases in between.